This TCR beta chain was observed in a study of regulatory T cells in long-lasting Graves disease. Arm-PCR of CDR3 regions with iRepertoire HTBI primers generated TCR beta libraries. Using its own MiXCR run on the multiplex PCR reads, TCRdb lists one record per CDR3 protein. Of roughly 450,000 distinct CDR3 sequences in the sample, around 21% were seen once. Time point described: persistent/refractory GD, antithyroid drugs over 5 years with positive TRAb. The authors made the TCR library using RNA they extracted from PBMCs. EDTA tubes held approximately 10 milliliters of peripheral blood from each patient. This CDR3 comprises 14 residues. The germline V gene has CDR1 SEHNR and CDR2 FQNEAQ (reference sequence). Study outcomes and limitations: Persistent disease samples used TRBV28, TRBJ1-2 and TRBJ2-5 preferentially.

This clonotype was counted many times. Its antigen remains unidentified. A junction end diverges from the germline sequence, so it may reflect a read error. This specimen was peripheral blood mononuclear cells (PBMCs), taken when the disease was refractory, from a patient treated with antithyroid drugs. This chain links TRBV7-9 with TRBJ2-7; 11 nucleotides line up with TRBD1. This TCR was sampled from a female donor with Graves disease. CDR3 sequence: CASSLDPQSGQGDF. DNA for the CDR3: TGTGCCAGCAGCTTAGATCCTCAGTCGGGACAGGGGGACTTC.